What follows is one T cell receptor beta chain and its context. This clone was counted once. Its recognized antigen is unknown. Per-base quality was not reported, and no clone a single base away is much larger than it. TCR beta libraries were generated from genomic DNA with the immunoSEQ kit, following the manufacturer's recommendations. To prepare libraries, a first multiplex PCR with proprietary primers was run, followed by a second PCR that added unique barcodes, and a bead cleanup was done after each round. A kit-provided positive control reaction and a negative control reaction were included in every sample batch. The final libraries were assessed on an Agilent 4200 TapeStation D1000 ScreenTape, pooled by volume, and quantified by qPCR. An Illumina NextSeq500 fitted with a MidOutput 150-cycle cartridge performed the sequencing, running 156 Read1 cycles and 15 Index1 cycles with the kit's custom primers. The pooled library was loaded at 0.75 to 1 pM, with a roughly 19% PhiX control spiked in. Concerning the study's data processing: Vendor-processed data were analyzed in R, with a clonotype defined as all T cells sharing the same CDR3 nucleotide sequence. In the clone abundance analyses, frequencies were normalized to the 10,000 most abundant clones in each sample. Public T cell clones, which averaged fewer than five per sample, were excluded before analysis. An abundance difference of at least 32-fold between compartments was the criterion for calling clonotypes tumor-enriched or baseline blood-enriched. A beta-binomial differential abundance model was used to identify clonotypes that were expanded or contracted between blood time points. Tumor-blood repertoire similarity was measured with the Baroni-Urbani and Buser coefficient, and groups were compared using two-tailed Wilcoxon tests in R. TCRdb took this table from immuneACCESS and kept in-frame rearrangements with V and J called. Such tables lack part of the clones; where checked against another copy, unresolved V genes explain under half of the gap, and the rest is unexplained. The V and J calls and the clone size are those of that table, but D and trimming were determined from the DNA. In all, the sample holds 85,000 to 100,000 clones, and about 86% of those were seen once. Of the sample, approximately 8.4% falls within the top ten clones.

The sample belongs to a study of radiation and T cells in renal cell carcinoma (dated by TCRdb to between 2020 and 2021). Some background on the complete study: The samples were obtained from a clinical trial, where primary renal cell carcinomas were treated with 15 Gy stereotactic body radiation therapy and then removed by nephrectomy 4 weeks afterward. A total of 50 to 55 samples underwent TCR beta sequencing, made up of 26 tumors and about 27 peripheral blood samples. A total of 3.5 million to 4.5 million unique CDR3 nucleotide sequences, encoding 2,500,000 or so unique CDR3 amino acid sequences, were found across all 50 or so samples.

Looking up the germline V gene (reference sequence) yields CDR1 LNHDA and CDR2 SQIVND. V loses 11 bases of germline sequence and J loses 6 bases, and the interval between the two ends is 17 bases. CDR3 length: 13 amino acids, cysteine to phenylalanine. Of all the DNA, just the CDR3 is kept, 39 bases in frame from base 1. Study-level results and caveats: Dynamics of the blood repertoire were not tracked past 4 weeks after treatment. In blood, the top tumor clonotypes increased between baseline and 2 weeks post-radiation and then shrank by 4 weeks, which suggests that tumor-resident clones expanded only transiently. Effects of radiation dose or scheduling on the TCR repertoire could not be addressed with the single-armed trial design. Because no pretreatment tumor biopsies were available, whether clonotypes were present in the tumor at baseline could not be determined.

This specimen's time point label, interpreted: baseline pretreatment blood. In light of the paper, this sample's treatment or condition label describes: 15 Gy SBRT to primary tumor, nephrectomy 4 weeks later. To follow tumor-enriched clonotypes, serial peripheral blood was collected from radiation-treated patients at baseline and at 2 weeks and 4 weeks after SBRT. Every patient's renal cell carcinoma showed clear cell pathology. The QIAamp DNA Blood Mini Kit (Qiagen) was used to prepare genomic DNA for TCR sequencing. The analyses included only samples that passed all quality control checks. Material: blood, obtained from a patient whose treatment included radiotherapy and nephrectomy. The origin of this receptor is a middle-aged man with renal cell carcinoma. The sequence is built from TRBV19 and TRBJ1-5; the D gene is perhaps TRBD1, on 5 matching bases. The CDR3 is CAAAHGGSQPQHF. The sequenced DNA is TGTGCCGCCGCGCACGGGGGGAGTCAGCCCCAGCATTTT.